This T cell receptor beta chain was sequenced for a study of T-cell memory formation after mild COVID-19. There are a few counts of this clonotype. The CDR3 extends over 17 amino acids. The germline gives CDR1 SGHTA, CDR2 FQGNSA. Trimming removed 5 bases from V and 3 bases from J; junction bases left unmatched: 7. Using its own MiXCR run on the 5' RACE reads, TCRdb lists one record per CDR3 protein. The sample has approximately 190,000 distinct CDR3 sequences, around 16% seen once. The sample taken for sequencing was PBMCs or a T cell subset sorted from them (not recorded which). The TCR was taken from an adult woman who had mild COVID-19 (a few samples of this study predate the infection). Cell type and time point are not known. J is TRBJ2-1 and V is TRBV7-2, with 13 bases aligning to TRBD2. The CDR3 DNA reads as TGTGCCAGCAGCACCCCGAGACTAGCGGGAGGCTACAATGAGCAGTTCTTC. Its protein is CASSTPRLAGGYNEQFF.